This TCR beta chain originates from a study of OX40 agonist ivuxolimab in advanced cancers. Study-level background: With a range of roughly 23 to 90, age averaged about 58 years, and approximately 83% were male. Overall study findings and caveats: Relative to CD4+ cells, CD8+ T cells on average had more expanded clones.

Samples of blood were obtained at baseline, on cycle 4 day 1, and on cycle 7 day 1. CDR1 and CDR2 from the germline V gene are MGHDK and SYGVNS. The germline V and J ends were trimmed by 1 base and 7 bases, with 11 bases remaining between them. This CDR3 has 14 amino acids. Sequenced by immunoSEQ multiplex PCR; TCRdb stores in-frame clones only, minus some. The sample includes some 52,000 clones, 94% of them seen just once. About this clone itself: What it recognizes is unknown.

Sequencing used CD4+ or CD8+ T cells sorted from blood, obtained in a trial of the OX40 agonist ivuxolimab. The V and J genes are TRBV25-1 and TRBJ1-5; D unresolved. This TCR derives from an adult with an advanced solid tumor such as melanoma, head and neck, liver or kidney cancer. CDR3 residues: CASSESSWTQPQHF. CDR3 nucleotide sequence: TGTGCCAGCAGTGAATCTTCCTGGACCCAGCCCCAGCATTTT. Variable domain in full (rest from reference TRBV25-1 and TRBJ1-5): EADIYQTPRYLVIGTGKKITLECSQTMGHDKMYWYQQDPGMELHLIHYSYGVNSTEKGDLSSESTVSRIRTEHFPLTLESARPSHTSQYLCASSESSWTQPQHFGDGTRLSIL.